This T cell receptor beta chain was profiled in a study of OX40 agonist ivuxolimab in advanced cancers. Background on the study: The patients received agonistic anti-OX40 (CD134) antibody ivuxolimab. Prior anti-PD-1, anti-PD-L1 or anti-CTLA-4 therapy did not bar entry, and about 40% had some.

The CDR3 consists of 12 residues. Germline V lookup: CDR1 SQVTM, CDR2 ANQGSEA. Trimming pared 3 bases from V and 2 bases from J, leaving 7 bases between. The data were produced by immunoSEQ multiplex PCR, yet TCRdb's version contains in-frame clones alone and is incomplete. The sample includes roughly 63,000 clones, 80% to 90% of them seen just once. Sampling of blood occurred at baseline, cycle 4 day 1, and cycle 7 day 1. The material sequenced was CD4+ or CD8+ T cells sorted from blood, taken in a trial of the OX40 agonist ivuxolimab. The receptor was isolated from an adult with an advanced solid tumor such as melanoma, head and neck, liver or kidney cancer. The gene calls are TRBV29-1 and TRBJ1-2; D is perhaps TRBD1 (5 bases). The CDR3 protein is CSVDWTNYGYTF. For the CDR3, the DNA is TGCAGCGTTGATTGGACAAACTATGGCTACACCTTC.